A selection of T cell receptor beta chains follows, all from one sample in a study of preoperative IRX-2 immunotherapy in early breast cancer. Repertoires were generated with immunoSEQ multiplex PCR, while TCRdb's copy carries only in-frame clones and drops some. The sample has over 60,000 clones, around 94% seen once. Sampling was conducted from a patient treated with IRX-2 immunotherapy. Every receptor here comes from a human donor with breast cancer. Each CDR3 is given with its conserved first and last residue. The D gene is left open where the match is weak. Clone size is shown for a subset of rows, as once, few, many or a class of expanded clone.

J gene | clone size | V gene | D gene | CDR3 DNA | CDR3 protein
TRBJ2-7 | once | TRBV5-5 | TRBD2 | TGTGCCAGCATCCCTCGGGGGGAACGACTCTCCGAGCAGTACTTC | CASIPRGERLSEQYF
TRBJ1-6 | NA | TRBV5-1 | NA | TGCGCCAGCAGCTTTCAGGTGAATTCACCCCTCCACTTT | CASSFQVNSPLHF
TRBJ2-5 | NA | TRBV4-1 | NA | TGCGCCAGCAGCCAACCCGCTGCAGAGACCCAGTACTTC | CASSQPAAETQYF
TRBJ2-3 | NA | TRBV7-2 | TRBD2 | TGTGCCAGCAGCTCCCAGCGGGGGGCAGATACGCAGTATTTT | CASSSQRGADTQYF
TRBJ1-1 | NA | TRBV5-1 | NA | TGCGCCAGCAGCTTGGGAGTGAACACTGAAGCTTTCTTT | CASSLGVNTEAFF
TRBJ1-2 | few | TRBV20-1 | NA | TGCAGTTACAAGGAGGGCTACACCTTC | CSYKEGYTF
TRBJ2-1 | NA | TRBV5-1 | TRBD2 | TGCGCCAGCAGCTTCGGGGAGGGCTCCTACAATGAGCAGTTCTTC | CASSFGEGSYNEQFF
TRBJ1-1 | NA | TRBV7-3 | NA | TGTGCCAGCGGCGAAGGGCAGGGCACTGAAGCTTTCTTT | CASGEGQGTEAFF
TRBJ1-2 | NA | TRBV28 | NA | TGTGCCAGCAACGGGTCCGGGCAGGGCTACACCTTC | CASNGSGQGYTF
TRBJ2-1 | NA | TRBV6-1 | NA | TGTGCCAGCAGTGAACTAGGGAATGAGCAGTTCTTC | CASSELGNEQFF
TRBJ2-1 | NA | TRBV27 | TRBD2 | TGTGCCAGCAGTTTCCAAACCCCCTTTAGCGGGAGCCGCCACAATGAGCAGTTCTTC | CASSFQTPFSGSRHNEQFF
TRBJ2-2 | NA | TRBV5-1 | TRBD1 | TGCGCCAGCAGCTGGGACAGGAAACAGACCGGGGAGCTGTTTTTT | CASSWDRKQTGELFF
TRBJ2-7 | NA | TRBV19 | TRBD1 | TGTGCCAGCTCAACGGGACAGGGTAACTACGAGCAGTACTTC | CASSTGQGNYEQYF
TRBJ1-1 | NA | TRBV6-1 | NA | TGTGCCAGCTCGGGGGGCTGGAGTGAAGCTTTCTTT | CASSGGWSEAFF
TRBJ2-3 | NA | TRBV6-5 | TRBD1 | TGTGCCAGCAGTTTTGACAGGGAGATAGATACGCAGTATTTT | CASSFDREIDTQYF
TRBJ1-5 | NA | TRBV2 | NA | TGTGCCAGCAACCCCGGGACGCGAAATCAGCCCCAGCATTTT | CASNPGTRNQPQHF
TRBJ2-1 | NA | TRBV5-1 | NA | TGCGCCAGCAGCTTCGGGACGCTGACTCCTAATGAGCAGTTCTTC | CASSFGTLTPNEQFF
TRBJ1-5 | NA | TRBV28 | TRBD1 | TGTGCCTCCAGAAGGGACAGACTGCCAGGCAATCAGCCCCAGCATTTT | CASRRDRLPGNQPQHF
TRBJ2-7 | NA | TRBV29-1 | TRBD2 | TGCAGCGTCCACCTCGTCAGCGGGGGATACGAGCAGTACTTC | CSVHLVSGGYEQYF
TRBJ2-6 | NA | TRBV29-1 | TRBD1 | TGCAGCGTTGAGGGACAGGGGCCGGAAGTCCTGACTTTC | CSVEGQGPEVLTF
TRBJ2-2 | NA | TRBV10-1 | NA | TGCGCCAGCAGTGAGTCACTCTCATTCGCCCAGGGAGGCCCCGGGGAGCTGTTTTTT | CASSESLSFAQGGPGELFF
TRBJ1-5 | NA | TRBV11-3 | NA | TGTGCCAGCAGCTTTCGGCCCCAGCATTTT | CASSFRPQHF
TRBJ1-2 | NA | TRBV7-3 | TRBD1 | TGTGCCAGCAGTCCGACAGGGGTGGGTGGCTACACCTTC | CASSPTGVGGYTF
TRBJ2-7 | NA | TRBV9 | NA | TGTGCCAGCAGCTCAGGCGGGGGCCTCTACGAGCAGTACTTC | CASSSGGGLYEQYF
TRBJ2-7 | NA | TRBV5-5 | NA | TGTGCCAGCAGCTCGGGGAGGACAGAGACGGCGCAGTACTTC | CASSSGRTETAQYF
TRBJ1-1 | few | TRBV7-3 | NA | TGTGCCAGCAGCTTTCGATTGGCGGGCACTGAAGCTTTCTTT | CASSFRLAGTEAFF
TRBJ1-1 | once | TRBV6-6 | NA | TGTGCCACGAGAGGGTTGGGAGGGGCGGGCACTGAAGCTTTCTTT | CATRGLGGAGTEAFF
TRBJ2-5 | NA | TRBV6-5 | TRBD2 | TGTGCCAGCGGGAGGGTGGACGAGACCCAGTACTTC | CASGRVDETQYF
TRBJ1-5 | NA | TRBV7-2 | NA | TGTGCCAGCAGCCCCCGCTTTGGACAGCCCCAGCATTTT | CASSPRFGQPQHF
TRBJ2-1 | NA | TRBV7-2 | TRBD1 | TGTGCCAGCAGCTTAGGGACAGGGACTTACAATGAGCAGTTCTTC | CASSLGTGTYNEQFF
TRBJ1-2 | NA | TRBV11-2 | NA | TGTGCCAGCAGCTCCTCCCGCACTGGCTACACCTTC | CASSSSRTGYTF
TRBJ2-7 | NA | TRBV18 | NA | TGTGCCAGCTCACCAGGGACCTCCTACGAGCAGTACTTC | CASSPGTSYEQYF
TRBJ2-5 | NA | TRBV6-1 | NA | TGTGCCAGCAGGGGGAGGGGGTTGGGAGAGACCCAGTACTTC | CASRGRGLGETQYF
TRBJ1-4 | NA | TRBV2 | NA | TGTGCCAGCCGTTTGCCGGGACACAATGAAAAACTGTTTTTT | CASRLPGHNEKLFF
TRBJ2-3 | NA | TRBV19 | NA | TGTGCCGGTAAAACAGGGATGGCGACAGATACGCAGTATTTT | CAGKTGMATDTQYF
TRBJ2-3 | NA | TRBV6-5 | NA | TGTGCCAGCAGTTACGTCGGGGAGACAGATACGCAGTATTTT | CASSYVGETDTQYF
TRBJ1-5 | NA | TRBV2 | NA | TGTGCCAGCAGTGAAGCAGAAATCAATCAGCCCCAGCATTTT | CASSEAEINQPQHF
TRBJ2-7 | NA | TRBV30 | NA | TGTGCCTGGAGTGTAGGCGGGACACGCTACGAGCAGTACTTC | CAWSVGGTRYEQYF
TRBJ1-5 | NA | TRBV4-1 | NA | TGCGCCAGCAGCCAAGAAGGGGCATTCAATCAGCCCCAGCATTTT | CASSQEGAFNQPQHF
TRBJ1-1 | NA | TRBV28 | NA | TGTGCCAGCAGTTTATCTCCCGGGGCGCGGAACACTGAAGCTTTCTTT | CASSLSPGARNTEAFF
TRBJ1-6 | NA | TRBV6-1 | NA | TGTGCCAGCAGCGAAGGGGACTATAATTCACCCCTCCACTTT | CASSEGDYNSPLHF
TRBJ2-5 | NA | TRBV11-3 | TRBD2 | TGTGCCAGCAGCTTAGAGGGCGGGGGCCAAGAGACCCAGTACTTC | CASSLEGGGQETQYF
TRBJ1-1 | NA | TRBV6-5 | NA | TGTGCCAGCAACGGCATTGGGTTGACGACTGAAGCTTTCTTT | CASNGIGLTTEAFF
TRBJ2-7 | NA | TRBV28 | TRBD2 | TGTGCCAGCAGTTTTAGCGGGGGGGCGGTTGAGCAGTACTTC | CASSFSGGAVEQYF
TRBJ2-5 | NA | TRBV30 | NA | TGTGCCTGGAGTAGACTAGGAGAGACCCAGTACTTC | CAWSRLGETQYF
TRBJ2-2 | NA | TRBV30 | NA | TGTTCTGGCGCCGCGAACACCGGGGAGCTGTTTTTT | CSGAANTGELFF